These T cell receptor beta chains were read from a single sample in a study of T cell repertoires in aging, cancer and after chemotherapy. TCRdb used MiXCR to reprocess the multiplex PCR reads, holding one entry per CDR3 protein. The sample lists more than 15,000 distinct CDR3 sequences; 50% were seen once. Source material: blood. Every receptor here comes from a human donor in good health. CDR3s leave out the opening cysteine and the closing phenylalanine or tryptophan. A D gene is named only where the DNA matches it firmly.

CDR3: ATSDWSSGANVLT
J: TRBJ2-6
D: -
V: TRBV24-1

CDR3: ASSLRLRDTGELF
J: TRBJ2-2
D: -
V: TRBV13

CDR3: ASSTVPQVYRNQPQH
J: TRBJ1-5
D: -
V: TRBV19

CDR3: ASTLGQGARGYT
J: TRBJ1-2
D: TRBD1
V: TRBV12-3/TRBV12-4

CDR3: ASSSGQGSNTEAF
J: TRBJ1-1
D: TRBD1
V: TRBV6-4

CDR3: ASETARRTDTQY
J: TRBJ2-3
D: -
V: TRBV30

CDR3: SVGQTTYEQY
J: TRBJ2-7
D: -
V: TRBV29-1

CDR3: GGLAGSTGELF
J: TRBJ2-2
D: TRBD2
V: TRBV29-1

CDR3: ASSMEGQGNNEQF
J: TRBJ2-1
D: TRBD1
V: TRBV19

CDR3: ASALRSQETQY
J: TRBJ2-5
D: -
V: TRBV19

CDR3: ASSPDSSSGIYEQY
J: TRBJ2-7
D: TRBD2
V: TRBV4-2

CDR3: ASSFVAPPGLYEQY
J: TRBJ2-7
D: -
V: TRBV18

CDR3: SGDRGNNSPLH
J: TRBJ1-6
D: TRBD1
V: TRBV29-1

CDR3: ASRLWAGASYEQY
J: TRBJ2-7
D: -
V: TRBV27

CDR3: ATRDVEIYNEQF
J: TRBJ2-1
D: -
V: TRBV6-5

CDR3: ASSEETGSGANVLT
J: TRBJ2-6
D: -
V: TRBV6-1

CDR3: ASSFGGASYEQY
J: TRBJ2-7
D: -
V: TRBV19

CDR3: ASSFMREEETQY
J: TRBJ2-5
D: TRBD2
V: TRBV12-3/TRBV12-4

CDR3: ASSLWGQGIGELF
J: TRBJ2-2
D: TRBD1
V: TRBV27

CDR3: ASSLADRGAWVETQY
J: TRBJ2-5
D: TRBD1
V: TRBV5-5

CDR3: AWSVATETGELF
J: TRBJ2-2
D: -
V: TRBV30

CDR3: ASSAGTSGGQETQY
J: TRBJ2-5
D: TRBD2
V: TRBV5-4

CDR3: ASSGRLDEKLF
J: TRBJ1-4
D: -
V: TRBV6-5

CDR3: ASTPVGVETQY
J: -
D: -
V: TRBV12-3/TRBV12-4

CDR3: SVARDVNSGANVLT
J: TRBJ2-6
D: -
V: TRBV29-1

CDR3: ASSFEQTGANVLT
J: TRBJ2-6
D: -
V: TRBV27

CDR3: SVSGGGNSPLH
J: TRBJ1-6
D: -
V: TRBV29-1

CDR3: ASSPLSSYNEQF
J: TRBJ2-1
D: -
V: TRBV18

CDR3: ASSGRARDTGELF
J: TRBJ2-2
D: -
V: TRBV19

CDR3: AWMAQGLGETQY
J: TRBJ2-5
D: -
V: TRBV30

CDR3: ASTPFGLAGDTETQY
J: TRBJ2-3
D: TRBD2
V: TRBV19

CDR3: ASSWTGYIERGNEQF
J: TRBJ2-1
D: -
V: TRBV27

CDR3: ASSLEGTGFEAF
J: TRBJ1-1
D: TRBD1
V: TRBV11-1

CDR3: ASSIAGGNTGELF
J: TRBJ2-2
D: TRBD2
V: TRBV19

CDR3: ASSIAGVHYEQY
J: TRBJ2-7
D: -
V: TRBV19

CDR3: SVDDRGSYNEQF
J: TRBJ2-1
D: -
V: TRBV29-1

CDR3: ASSPEGGLSYGYT
J: TRBJ1-2
D: -
V: TRBV19

CDR3: ASSLALQRTYEQY
J: TRBJ2-7
D: -
V: TRBV11-1

CDR3: ASSYWGDTDTQY
J: TRBJ2-3
D: -
V: TRBV27

CDR3: ASWDRSPEQY
J: TRBJ2-7
D: TRBD1
V: TRBV19

CDR3: ASSITVGSYEQY
J: TRBJ2-7
D: -
V: TRBV19

CDR3: ASSPRGRGKATNTGELF
J: TRBJ2-2
D: -
V: TRBV27

CDR3: ASSLWGGNEQF
J: TRBJ2-1
D: TRBD2
V: TRBV5-6

CDR3: ASSLWLGREYEQY
J: TRBJ2-7
D: -
V: TRBV27

CDR3: ASSLGLADYSYEQY
J: TRBJ2-7
D: TRBD2
V: TRBV27

CDR3: ASSLVSPPEDTQY
J: TRBJ2-3
D: -
V: TRBV12-3/TRBV12-4

CDR3: ASSLVTASTDTQY
J: TRBJ2-3
D: -
V: TRBV7-6

CDR3: ASRLAGVPDEQF
J: TRBJ2-1
D: TRBD2
V: TRBV19

CDR3: ASFRGWQGTSTDTQY
J: TRBJ2-3
D: -
V: TRBV18

CDR3: AWSVDSGGSPLH
J: TRBJ1-6
D: TRBD1
V: TRBV30